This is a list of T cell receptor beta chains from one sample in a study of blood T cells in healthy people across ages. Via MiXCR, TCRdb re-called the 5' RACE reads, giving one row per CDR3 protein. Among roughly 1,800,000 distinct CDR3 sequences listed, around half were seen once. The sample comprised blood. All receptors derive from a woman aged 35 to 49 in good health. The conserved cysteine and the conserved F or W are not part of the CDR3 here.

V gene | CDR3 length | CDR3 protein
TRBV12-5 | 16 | ASGLDSHLGQTHNEQF
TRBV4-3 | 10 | ASAGVDEKLF
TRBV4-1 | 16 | ASSQDLKEAGWDYGYT
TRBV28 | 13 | ASTPSAGRNSPLH
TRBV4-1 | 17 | ASSHPRTSGGTGYNEQF
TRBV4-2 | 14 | ASSQAGGAFVDEQF
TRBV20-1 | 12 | SAKGGAAYYEAF
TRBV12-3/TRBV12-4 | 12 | ASSGRGQVETQY
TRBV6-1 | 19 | ASSEKRAQPWSPEGVDTQY
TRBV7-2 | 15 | ASSLGVLISSYNEQF
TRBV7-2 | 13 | ASSPGTVKNSPLH
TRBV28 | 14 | ASSPALQGVGETQY
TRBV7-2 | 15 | ASSLGFGEGAKNIQY
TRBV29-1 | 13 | SVGTPQATNEKLF
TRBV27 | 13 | ASSSNSLSNQPQH
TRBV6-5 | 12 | ASSYDRVKAEQY
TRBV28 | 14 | ASSLRSPTDQETQY
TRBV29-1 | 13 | SVAPQGRGTSEQY
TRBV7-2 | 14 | ASSLGSAGGGYEQY
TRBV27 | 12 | ASSKRDRAARQY
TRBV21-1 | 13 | AAGGRGPPNYGYT
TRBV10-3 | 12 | AISRDGSTDTQY
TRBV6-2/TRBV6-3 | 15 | ASSSHPGGSSYNEQF
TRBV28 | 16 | ASSLIHSYRGSLREQY
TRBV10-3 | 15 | AISESRLAGASDTQY
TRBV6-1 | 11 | ASSEVVNYGYT
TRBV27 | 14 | ASRRTGGVLNYGYT
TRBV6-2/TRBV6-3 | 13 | ASSPLRGVKNIQY
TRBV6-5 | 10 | ASSPKGYGYT
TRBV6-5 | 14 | ASSYSWDSPSATQF
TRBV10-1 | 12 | ASSSGTGIYEQC
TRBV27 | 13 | ASTPGQGPTGKQF
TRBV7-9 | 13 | ASSLGPQSAYEQY
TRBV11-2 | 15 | ASSLEAGGLSYNEQF
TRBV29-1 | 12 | SVAATGGLNEQF
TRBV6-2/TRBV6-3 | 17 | ASSYSLGTAYSGTNVLT
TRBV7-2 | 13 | ASSRLEAGANVLT
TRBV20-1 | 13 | SAGAKETANEKLF
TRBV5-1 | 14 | ASSPQGPNSYNEQF
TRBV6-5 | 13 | ASSPRIAGQDTQY
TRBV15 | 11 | ATLASAKNIQY
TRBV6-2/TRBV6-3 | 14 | ASRGRRSGSYNEQF
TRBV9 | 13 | ASSEQGASTDTQY
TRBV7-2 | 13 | ASSPPSGGYYEQY
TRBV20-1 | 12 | SAREGSKNQPQH
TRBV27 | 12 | VSWRGASYNEQF
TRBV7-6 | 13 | ASSLLGEDSPEAF
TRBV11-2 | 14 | ASSPGLARSKETQY
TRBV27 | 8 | ASKGGSEF
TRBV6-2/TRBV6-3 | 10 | ASSYGSLSYT
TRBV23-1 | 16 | ASSRWGQEGSGANVLT
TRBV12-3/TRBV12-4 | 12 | ASRRRAGGDTQY
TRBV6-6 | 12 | ASSYGEVTGIAF
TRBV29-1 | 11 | SVKQKNFYGYT